Below are 17 T cell receptor beta chains sequenced from a single sample in a study of T cell responses to AZD1222 COVID-19 vaccine. The data were produced by immunoSEQ multiplex PCR, yet TCRdb's version contains in-frame clones alone and is incomplete. This table has roughly 35,000 clones, approximately 86% appearing once. This material consisted of peripheral blood, taken on day 0 of AZD1222 vaccination. Every receptor here comes from an adult in good health.

This chain connects TRBV19 to TRBJ2-6, with D perhaps TRBD1 or TRBD2 (5 bases each). This CDR3 region has 19 residues. Deletions cut 0 bases from V and 0 bases from J, with 15 bases between. Germline V gene lookup returns CDR1 LNHDA and CDR2 SQIVND (reference sequence). CDR3 region: CASSIDGDGFSSGANVLTF. In DNA form, the CDR3 reads TGTGCCAGTAGTATAGACGGGGACGGATTTAGCTCTGGGGCCAACGTCCTGACTTTC.

This sequence joins TRBV28 and TRBJ1-5; 9 nucleotides match TRBD1. There are 14 residues in the CDR3. Germline trimming cut 6 bases from V and 6 bases from J; bases unmatched to any gene: 6. In germline, CDR1 is MDHEN, CDR2 SYDVKM. The CDR3, as DNA: TGTGCCAGCAGGATTACAGGGGGCGTTCAGCCCCAGCATTTT. Encoded protein: CASRITGGVQPQHF.

The genes are TRBV3-1 (or the pseudogene TRBV3-2) and TRBJ2-1; unclear D gene. Trimming stripped 5 bases from V and 0 bases from J, with 5 bases between. Germline V lookup: CDR1 LGHDT, CDR2 YNNKEL (reference sequence). This CDR3 is 13 amino acids long. CDR3 bases: TGTGCCAGCAGCTTTAGCTCCTACAATGAGCAGTTCTTC. Residues: CASSFSSYNEQFF.

The rearrangement joins TRBV5-5 to TRBJ2-3; maybe TRBD2 (6 bases). The CDR3 spans 15 residues. Looked up from germline, CDR1 is SGHKS and CDR2 is YYEKEE (reference sequence). V dropped 1 base and J dropped 4 bases, with 13 bases sitting between them. The DNA for the CDR3 is TGTGCCAGCAGCTTGAGTAGCGGCAGGGCAGATACGCAGTATTTT. Translated: CASSLSSGRADTQYF.

This clone occurred once. The V call is TRBV4-1, the J call TRBJ1-2; D is unclear. Germline CDR1 reads MGHRA; CDR2 reads YSYEKL. There are 14 residues in the CDR3. Deletions cut 1 base from V and 7 bases from J, with 13 bases between. The CDR3 DNA reads TGCGCCAGCAGCCAAGCGACCGGAGGTGGTGGCTACACCTTC. Protein sequence: CASSQATGGGGYTF.

V usage is TRBV5-1 and J usage is TRBJ1-3; D perhaps matches TRBD1 (5 bases). The CDR3 extends over 14 amino acids. Trimming shortened V by 3 bases and J by 1 base, and 8 bases separated the two germline ends. CDR1 and CDR2 from the germline V gene are SGHRS and YFSETQ. The CDR3 coding sequence is TGCGCCAGCAGCTCCCAGGGTTCTGGAAACACCATATATTTT. Protein: CASSSQGSGNTIYF.

The rearrangement links TRBV15 to TRBJ2-7; possibly TRBD1 for D (6 bases). Deletions cut 0 bases from V and 4 bases from J, with 13 bases between. Per the germline V gene, CDR1 is LNHNV and CDR2 is YYDKDF (reference sequence). The CDR3 contains 15 residues. Here the CDR3 reads CATSRDGAGVYEQYF. CDR3 nucleotide sequence: TGTGCCACCAGCAGAGATGGGGCAGGGGTGTACGAGCAGTACTTC.

The chain employs TRBV11-1 and TRBJ2-2; maybe TRBD1 (6 bases). V was cut by 5 bases and J by 4 bases, with 11 bases left in between. The CDR3 covers 14 residues. Germline V gene data show CDR1 as SGHAT and CDR2 as FQDESV (reference sequence). The CDR3 loop reads CASSPPDSTGELFF. In DNA form, the CDR3 reads TGTGCCAGCAGCCCCCCGGACAGCACCGGGGAGCTGTTTTTT. Using reference TRBV11-1 and TRBJ2-2 for the parts outside the CDR3, the full variable domain is EAEVAQSPRYKITEKSQAVAFWCDPISGHATLYWYRQILGQGPELLVQFQDESVVDDSQLPKDRFSAERLKGVDSTLKIQPAELGDSAMYLCASSPPDSTGELFFGEGSRLTVL.

The V call is TRBV5-4, the J call TRBJ1-1; the D is unclear. Germline lookup yields CDR1 SGHNT and CDR2 YYREEE (reference sequence). The CDR3 is 14 amino acids. Trimming removed 0 bases from V and 2 bases from J, with 8 bases in between. CDR3 in DNA: TGTGCCAGCAGCTTGGTTCCCGTTAACACTGAAGCTTTCTTT. Amino acid sequence: CASSLVPVNTEAFF.

This chain connects TRBV29-1 to TRBJ2-2; D unresolved. Germline values: CDR1 SQVTM, CDR2 ANQGSEA. The CDR3 contains 14 residues. The V end lost 6 bases, the J end lost 7 bases, and 18 bases lay between the germline ends. The CDR3 sequence is CSVTPSSLGGELFF. Written as DNA, the CDR3 is TGCAGCGTCACACCTTCATCTCTTGGCGGGGAGCTGTTTTTT.

In DNA, the CDR3 is TGTGCCAGCAGTCAACAGGGTTACACTGAAGCTTTCTTT. Translating gives CASSQQGYTEAFF. The chain recombines TRBV7-3 with TRBJ1-1; tentatively, D is TRBD1 (6 bases). Germline V CDR1 and CDR2: SGHTA, FQGTGA. Trimming left V 6 bases short and J 3 bases short, with 11 bases between. This CDR3 contains 13 residues.

This clone was counted a few times. V usage is TRBV14 and J usage is TRBJ2-5, with 7 bases identical to TRBD2. The CDR3 totals 17 residues. Per the germline V gene, CDR1 is SGHDN and CDR2 is FVKESK. V was clipped by 2 bases and J by 3 bases; unmatched bases: 12. Written as DNA, the CDR3 is TGTGCCAGCAGCCAAAGGACTAGTTTAAGTACAGAAGAGACCCAGTACTTC. Its protein product is CASSQRTSLSTEETQYF.

V is TRBV7-3 and J is TRBJ1-1; D gene uncertain. Per the germline V gene, CDR1 is SGHTA and CDR2 is FQGTGA. Trimming took off 0 bases at V and 0 bases at J, with 8 bases between the two ends. The CDR3 consists of 15 residues. The CDR3 DNA sequence: TGTGCCAGCAGCTTAACCGGGAACCTGAACACTGAAGCTTTCTTT. This codes for CASSLTGNLNTEAFF.

This clone was seen a single time. The V and J genes are TRBV10-1 and TRBJ2-7, with 8 nucleotides matching TRBD1. CDR3 length: 13 residues. V gave up 8 bases and J gave up 6 bases; unmatched junction bases: 9. Per germline, CDR1 WNHNN and CDR2 SYGVQD (reference sequence). The CDR3 DNA is TGCGCCAGCTCAGGACAGGGAAGGGGCGAGCAGTACTTC. It yields the protein CASSGQGRGEQYF.

The rearrangement joins TRBV18 to TRBJ2-3; no clear D gene. Trimming pared 4 bases from V and 1 base from J, leaving 3 bases between. The CDR3 has 12 amino acids. Germline lookup yields CDR1 KGHSH and CDR2 LQKENI. The CDR3 DNA is TGTGCCAGCTCACTACGCACAGATACGCAGTATTTT. This codes for CASSLRTDTQYF. The full variable domain, rest sourced from reference TRBV18 and TRBJ2-3, is NAGVMQNPRHLVRRRGQEARLRCSPMKGHSHVYWYRQLPEEGLKFMVYLQKENIIDESGMPKERFSAEFPKEGPSILRIQQVVRGDSAAYFCASSLRTDTQYFGPGTRLTVL.

The chain links TRBV9 to TRBJ1-2, with TRBD1 identical over 10 bases. Germline CDR1 and CDR2: SGDLS and YYNGEE. CDR3 length: 14 residues. V lost 2 bases to trimming and J lost 3 bases; unmatched junction nucleotides: 1. CDR3 DNA sequence: TGTGCCAGCAGCGTTGGACAGGGGGACTATGGCTACACCTTC. Translated, it gives CASSVGQGDYGYTF. The whole variable domain, filled in from reference TRBV9 and TRBJ1-2, reads DSGVTQTPKHLITATGQRVTLRCSPRSGDLSVYWYQQSLDQGLQFLIQYYNGEERAKGNILERFSAQQFPDLHSELNLSSLELGDSALYFCASSVGQGDYGYTFGSGTRLTVV.

The V and J genes are TRBV4-1 and TRBJ2-1; TRBD2 agrees at 8 bases. The CDR3 consists of 15 residues. V trimming: 4 bases; J trimming: 8 bases; junction bases outside the gene matches: 10. Germline V gene sequence: CDR1 MGHRA, CDR2 YSYEKL. The CDR3 region is CASSLERESGDEQFF. The CDR3 nucleotides are TGCGCCAGCAGCCTCGAGCGGGAGAGTGGCGATGAGCAGTTCTTC.